This T cell receptor (beta chain) is drawn from a study of OX40 agonist ivuxolimab in advanced cancers. Study summary: Patients with hepatocellular carcinoma, melanoma, renal cell or head and neck cancer made up the dose-escalation patients.

CDR1 SGHRS and CDR2 YFSETQ come from the germline V gene. V lost 2 bases and J 6 bases, leaving 11 bases between the germline ends. The CDR3 runs 14 residues. Study observations and caveats: A proportion of nonresponders additionally exhibited low normalized T-cell clonal expansion. Compared with CD4+, CD8+ T cells on average had more expanded clones.

Sequencing was performed with immunoSEQ multiplex PCR; in TCRdb, only in-frame clones are kept and a portion is missing. The sample carries 100,000 to 150,000 clones, 85% to 95% recorded once. A word on this clone: Antigen unknown.

The chain is built from TRBV5-1 and TRBJ2-2; unclear D gene. This specimen consisted of CD4+ or CD8+ T cells sorted from blood, obtained in a trial of the OX40 agonist ivuxolimab. The TCR originated in an adult with an advanced solid tumor such as melanoma, head and neck, liver or kidney cancer. This CDR3 is CASSFRTRAGELFF. The CDR3 bases are TGCGCCAGCAGCTTCCGGACCCGAGCCGGGGAGCTGTTTTTT. Together with reference TRBV5-1 and TRBJ2-2, the CDR3 gives the full variable domain: KAGVTQTPRYLIKTRGQQVTLSCSPISGHRSVSWYQQTPGQGLQFLFEYFSETQRNKGNFPGRFSGRQFSNSRSEMNVSTLELGDSALYLCASSFRTRAGELFFGEGSRLTVL.